Listed below are T cell receptor beta chains from one sample, sequenced in a study of T cell responses to AZD1222 COVID-19 vaccine. The method was immunoSEQ multiplex PCR; TCRdb's version includes in-frame clones alone and lacks a portion of them. The data show under 85,000 clones, roughly nine tenths seen once. The sequences come from peripheral blood, collected on day 0 of AZD1222 vaccination. The receptors were gathered from an adult in good health. Both conserved end residues are part of each CDR3. A D gene is named only where the DNA matches it firmly. Not all rows give a size; the values are once, few, many and, for expanded clones, a class.

TRBV19,NA,NA,TRBJ1-5,TGTGCCAGTAGTAAGCCTCCCGGCAATCAGCCCCAGCATTTT,CASSKPPGNQPQHF
TRBV24-1,NA,NA,TRBJ2-1,TGTGCCACCAGTGATTCAGTCGGCTACAATGAGCAGTTCTTC,CATSDSVGYNEQFF
TRBV5-5,NA,TRBD2,TRBJ2-5,TGTGCCAGCAGCTATTTTCCGGGACTAGCGGAAGAGACCCAGTACTTC,CASSYFPGLAEETQYF
TRBV4-2,NA,TRBD1,TRBJ2-1,TGTGCCAGCAGCCAAGCCGACAGGGCGATTGAGCAGTTCTTC,CASSQADRAIEQFF
TRBV10-3,few,NA,TRBJ1-5,TGTGCCATCAGTCCAGGAGGGGATGCGCCCCAGCATTTT,CAISPGGDAPQHF
TRBV18,NA,NA,TRBJ1-2,TGTGCCAGCTCACCTAACACAGGCCGGAACTATGGCTACACCTTC,CASSPNTGRNYGYTF
TRBV5-8,NA,NA,TRBJ2-7,TGTGCCAGCAGCTTGGGAAACTACGAGCAGTACTTC,CASSLGNYEQYF
TRBV28,NA,NA,TRBJ1-1,TGTGCCAGCAGTTTACCCGGACGGATGAACACTGAAGCTTTCTTT,CASSLPGRMNTEAFF
TRBV20-1,NA,TRBD1,TRBJ2-1,TGCAGTGCTAGTCCAGGACAGGGGACGGGTGAGCAGTTCTTC,CSASPGQGTGEQFF
TRBV4-2,NA,NA,TRBJ1-5,TGTGCCAGCAGCCAAGATGGAGGAAGCAATCAGCCCCAGCATTTT,CASSQDGGSNQPQHF
TRBV20-1,NA,NA,TRBJ1-2,TGCAGTGCTAGAACCGGGGCTGGCTACACCTTC,CSARTGAGYTF
TRBV5-8,once,NA,TRBJ2-3,TGTGCCAGCAGCCCGTGGACAGATACGCAGTATTTT,CASSPWTDTQYF
TRBV7-2,NA,NA,TRBJ2-1,TGTGCCAGCAGCTTACAGGTCTACAATGAGCAGTTCTTC,CASSLQVYNEQFF
TRBV14,few,TRBD2,TRBJ2-7,TGTGCCAGCAGCCAAGGGACTAGCGGCTACGAGCAGTACTTC,CASSQGTSGYEQYF
TRBV5-4,NA,TRBD1,TRBJ2-6,TGTGCCAGCAGCTTACGGACAGGGGGTGGCGCTGGGGCCAACGTCCTGACTTTC,CASSLRTGGGAGANVLTF
TRBV18,NA,NA,TRBJ2-1,TGTGCCAGCTCACCACCCCCAGGACTAAGCGAGGGGAATGAGCAGTTCTTC,CASSPPPGLSEGNEQFF
TRBV19,NA,NA,TRBJ1-1,TGTGCCAGTAGTTACCCGTACACTGAAGCTTTCTTT,CASSYPYTEAFF
TRBV10-3,NA,NA,TRBJ2-5,TGTGCCATCAGTGAGGGGGATGACGCGACCCAGTACTTC,CAISEGDDATQYF
TRBV25-1,NA,NA,TRBJ2-7,TGTGCCAGCAGTTCCGAGACACATCCCTCCTACGAGCAGTACTTC,CASSSETHPSYEQYF
TRBV5-8,NA,NA,TRBJ1-3,TGTGCCAGCAGCGCAGGGATAGGTGTAGGAAACACCATATATTTT,CASSAGIGVGNTIYF
TRBV5-1,NA,NA,TRBJ1-2,TGCGCCAGCAGCTTGGAGGGTAGCGGGGACTATGGCTACACCTTC,CASSLEGSGDYGYTF
TRBV27,NA,NA,TRBJ1-2,TGTGCCAGCAGTTTATCAGGGGGGTATGGCTACACCTTC,CASSLSGGYGYTF
TRBV2,NA,NA,TRBJ1-5,TGTGCCAGCTCTGTTCTGAATCAGCCCCAGCATTTT,CASSVLNQPQHF
TRBV25-1,NA,TRBD2,TRBJ2-5,TGTGCCAGCAGTGAACTTACTAGCGGCCAAGAGACCCAGTACTTC,CASSELTSGQETQYF
TRBV12-3/TRBV12-4,once,NA,TRBJ2-5,TGTGCCAGCAGCCCCGGAGAGACCCAGTACTTC,CASSPGETQYF
TRBV7-8,NA,NA,TRBJ1-1,TGTGCCAGCAGCTTAGTGGCAGGTGCGAACACTGAAGCTTTCTTT,CASSLVAGANTEAFF
TRBV4-3,NA,TRBD2,TRBJ2-7,TGCGCCAGCAGCCAAGAGGGAAAAGTCGGGACGCCAACCCGGACTAGTCAGGACGAGCAGTACTTC,CASSQEGKVGTPTRTSQDEQYF
TRBV12-3/TRBV12-4,NA,NA,TRBJ2-7,TGTGCCAGCAGAGGCACGACCTACTACGAGCAGTACTTC,CASRGTTYYEQYF
TRBV5-1,few,NA,TRBJ1-6,TGCGCCAGCAGCTTGGCCGAGGGATATAATTCACCCCTCCACTTT,CASSLAEGYNSPLHF
TRBV7-9,NA,NA,TRBJ2-3,TGTGCCAGCAGCTTGTTCGCCCAGGCGGCAGATACGCAGTATTTT,CASSLFAQAADTQYF
TRBV19,NA,NA,TRBJ2-5,TGTGCCAGTAGTACCTTGGTAGACAGAAAAGAGACCCAGTACTTC,CASSTLVDRKETQYF
TRBV18,few,NA,TRBJ2-1,TGTGCCAGCTCACCAATTGGAGAGCAGTTCTTC,CASSPIGEQFF
TRBV28,once,NA,TRBJ1-1,TGTGCCAGCACCCTACACGGAGACATAGACACTGAAGCTTTCTTT,CASTLHGDIDTEAFF
TRBV3-1/TRBV3-2,NA,NA,TRBJ1-2,TGTGCCAGCAGCCGGGGGAGAGGCTACACCTTC,CASSRGRGYTF
TRBV3-1/TRBV3-2,NA,TRBD1,TRBJ1-4,TGTGCCAGCAGCCAGGACAGGGAGAAACTGTTTTTT,CASSQDREKLFF
TRBV29-1,NA,NA,TRBJ2-1,TGCAGCGTTGAAGATCAGGCCTTGGAGCAGTTCTTC,CSVEDQALEQFF
TRBV28,NA,NA,TRBJ2-6,TGTGCCAGCAGTTATACTCTCATCTCTGGGGCCAACGTCCTGACTTTC,CASSYTLISGANVLTF
TRBV5-1,NA,NA,TRBJ2-3,TGCGCCAGCAGCTTGGCCGTGGGGAGCACAGATACGCAGTATTTT,CASSLAVGSTDTQYF
TRBV5-1,NA,TRBD1,TRBJ1-1,TGCGCCAGCAGCATAGGACAGGGAGCCACTGAAGCTTTCTTT,CASSIGQGATEAFF
TRBV5-8,NA,NA,TRBJ1-2,TGTGCCAGCGTGGCAGACTACCTCTATGGCTACACCTTC,CASVADYLYGYTF
TRBV3-1/TRBV3-2,NA,NA,TRBJ1-3,TGTGCCAGCAGCCAGTTGACAGCCCGGAAGGGAAACACCATATATTTT,CASSQLTARKGNTIYF
TRBV9,NA,NA,TRBJ1-2,TGTGCCAGCAGCGTCGATCCGTTGGGCGGCTACACCTTC,CASSVDPLGGYTF
TRBV5-1,NA,NA,TRBJ2-5,TGCGCCAGCAGCCGTACAAACTCCAGGGGCGCCTACCAAGAGACCCAGTACTTC,CASSRTNSRGAYQETQYF
TRBV19,NA,NA,TRBJ2-7,TGTGCCAGTGCCCCCCAACCGGGGGCGGGGGAGCAGTACTTC,CASAPQPGAGEQYF
TRBV28,NA,NA,TRBJ1-6,TGTGCCAGCAGTTTAGCAGGCGTCTATAATTCACCCCTCCACTTT,CASSLAGVYNSPLHF
TRBV7-8,NA,NA,TRBJ1-2,TGTGCCAGCAGCTTAAGTCTCCAGGGTCCGGAGGGCTACACCTTC,CASSLSLQGPEGYTF
TRBV19,NA,TRBD1,TRBJ1-6,TGTGCCAGTAGTGTGGCACAGGGGACGGATTCACCCCTCCACTTT,CASSVAQGTDSPLHF
TRBV28,NA,TRBD1,TRBJ1-1,TGTGCCAGCAATTTGCTCGGGACAGGGGGCCGTAACACTGAAGCTTTCTTT,CASNLLGTGGRNTEAFF
TRBV19,NA,TRBD1,TRBJ1-6,TGTGCCAGTAGTAGCGCCGGGACAGAAAATTCACCCCTCCACTTT,CASSSAGTENSPLHF
TRBV18,NA,TRBD2,TRBJ2-1,TGTGCCAGCTCACGGACTAGCGGGAGTGACAATGAGCAGTTCTTC,CASSRTSGSDNEQFF
TRBV12-5,NA,TRBD1,TRBJ2-7,TGTGCTAGTGCCTCGGGACAGGGGGTCCTTCTCTCCTACGAGCAGTACTTC,CASASGQGVLLSYEQYF
TRBV14,NA,NA,TRBJ1-1,TGTGCCAGCAGCCCCAGCCAGGGTCTGAACACTGAAGCTTTCTTT,CASSPSQGLNTEAFF
TRBV5-1,NA,TRBD2,TRBJ2-1,TGCGCCAGCAGCTTGGGTCTAGCGGGACTCTACTGGGGGGAATACAATGAGCAGTTCTTC,CASSLGLAGLYWGEYNEQFF